A single sample gave rise to the 16 T cell receptor beta chains below, sequenced in a study of cytomegalovirus exposure and HLA in healthy donors. Primers: 60 Vbeta forward and 13 Jbeta reverse. Using immunoSEQ multiplex PCR, the repertoire was profiled, and TCRdb retains in-frame clones only, with some absent. The sample has 190,000 or so clones, under 85% seen once; the top ten hold 1.6%. The sample consisted of PBMCs. Receptors originate from a man between 50 and 59 years old in good health and CMV-seronegative.

The chain recombines TRBV4-1 with TRBJ2-3, with a tentative D call TRBD1 (5 bases). This CDR3 is built from 15 residues. Germline V gene lookup returns CDR1 MGHRA and CDR2 YSYEKL. V was pared by 4 bases and J by 0 bases, with 11 bases between. CDR3 coding DNA: TGCGCCAGCAGCCGGGTTGGGGCTAGCACAGATACGCAGTATTTT. Residues: CASSRVGASTDTQYF.

The J gene is TRBJ2-1, the V gene TRBV4-2; TRBD2 aligns across 7 bases. CDR1 is LGHNA, CDR2 YNFKEQ, per germline. The trim removed 3 bases at V and 6 bases at J, leaving 5 bases unmatched. The CDR3 extends over 14 amino acids. CDR3 nucleotides: TGTGCCAGCAGCCATGGGGGGGAACTCAATGAGCAGTTCTTC. Protein: CASSHGGELNEQFF.

This clone appeared a single time. The chain uses TRBV10-3 and TRBJ2-2; TRBD2 matches 9 bases. This CDR3 spans 15 amino acids. Trimming removed 6 bases from V and 6 bases from J; junction bases left unmatched: 8. Germline values: CDR1 ENHRY, CDR2 SYGVKD. The CDR3 region is CAIREVAGDPGELFF. The CDR3 DNA sequence: TGTGCCATCAGAGAGGTAGCGGGAGATCCCGGGGAGCTGTTTTTT.

The CDR3 protein is CAWSVHSLPYNEQFF. CDR3 nucleotides: TGTGCCTGGAGTGTCCATAGCCTCCCCTACAATGAGCAGTTCTTC. The genes are TRBV30 and TRBJ2-1; no definite D call. The CDR3 length is 15 residues. V lost 0 bases and J lost 2, with 11 bases in between. The V gene's germline CDR1 is GTSNPN and CDR2 SVGIG (reference sequence).

The V and J genes are TRBV2 and TRBJ1-5, with 11 bases aligning to TRBD1. The CDR3 has 15 amino acids. V dropped 6 bases and J dropped 1; count of bases not matched to a gene: 2. Looked up from germline, CDR1 is SNHLY and CDR2 is FYNNEI. CDR3 sequence: CASRDRGLSNQPQHF. DNA for the CDR3: TGTGCCAGCAGGGACAGGGGGCTCAGCAATCAGCCCCAGCATTTT.

The genes are TRBV9 and TRBJ1-6, with TRBD1 matching 9 bases. V trimming: 3 bases; J trimming: 9 bases; junction bases outside the gene matches: 13. This CDR3 is 17 amino acids long. The germline CDR1 and CDR2 sequences are SGDLS and YYNGEE. CDR3 nucleotide sequence: TGTGCCAGCAGCGATAGGGACAGGGATTCGTATCGTTCACCCCTCCACTTT. This encodes CASSDRDRDSYRSPLHF.

J is TRBJ2-3 and V is TRBV5-5; 8 bases are a match to TRBD2. The CDR3 runs 12 residues. Germline V gene data show CDR1 as SGHKS and CDR2 as YYEKEE (reference sequence). Trimming took 5 bases from V and 4 from J; bases not matched to a gene: 0. The CDR3 region is CASRRGADTQYF. The CDR3, as DNA: TGTGCCAGCAGGCGGGGGGCAGATACGCAGTATTTT.

The chain carries TRBV5-1 and TRBJ1-2; TRBD1 agrees at 10 bases. CDR3 length: 13 amino acids. Trimming took 7 bases from V and 3 from J; bases not matched to a gene: 3. Germline V CDR1 and CDR2: SGHRS, YFSETQ. This chain's CDR3 is CASGTGVDYGYTF. In nucleotides, the CDR3 is TGCGCCAGCGGGACAGGGGTCGACTATGGCTACACCTTC.

The rearrangement links TRBV18 to TRBJ2-2, with D possibly TRBD1 on 5 matching bases. Trimming removed 1 base from V and 1 base from J, with 10 bases in between. This CDR3 has 16 amino acids. Germline CDR1 and CDR2: KGHSH and LQKENI. CDR3 region: CASSPRGRVNTGELFF. The CDR3 coding sequence is TGTGCCAGCTCACCACGGGGCAGGGTGAACACCGGGGAGCTGTTTTTT.

This clone showed up just a few times. The genes are TRBV6-6 and TRBJ1-5; unclear D gene. The CDR3 spans 14 residues. The V gene's germline CDR1 is MNHNY and CDR2 SVGAGI (reference sequence). Trimming took off 7 bases at V and 1 base at J, with 11 bases between the two ends. CDR3 coding DNA: TGTGCCAGCAATGGGGAGCGGAGCAATCAGCCCCAGCATTTT. This encodes CASNGERSNQPQHF.

The chain recombines TRBV5-1 with TRBJ2-2, with 7 positions matching TRBD1. Per the germline V gene, CDR1 is SGHRS and CDR2 is YFSETQ. CDR3 length equals 16 residues. With V trimmed by 3 bases and J by 6 bases, 11 bases remained unmatched. In DNA form, the CDR3 reads TGCGCCAGCAGCTCAACCGGGACAGTGGGCCCCGGGGAGCTGTTTTTT. It specifies CASSSTGTVGPGELFF. The full variable domain, completed using reference TRBV5-1 and TRBJ2-2, is KAGVTQTPRYLIKTRGQQVTLSCSPISGHRSVSWYQQTPGQGLQFLFEYFSETQRNKGNFPGRFSGRQFSNSRSEMNVSTLELGDSALYLCASSSTGTVGPGELFFGEGSRLTVL.

There are a few counts of this clone. The J gene is TRBJ2-5, the V gene TRBV12-2; the table gives TRBD1 as D, unverified against the DNA. TRBV12-2 counts as a pseudogene. CDR3 size: 16 residues. Here the CDR3 DNA reads TGTGCAAGTCGTTGCCTACGGGACAGACTTCGAGAGACCCAGTACTTC. Translating gives CASRCLRDRLRETQYF.

The J gene is TRBJ1-4, the V gene TRBV15, with a tentative D call TRBD1 (5 bases). Trimming removed 2 bases from V and 4 bases from J, with 11 bases in between. This CDR3 is built from 15 residues. Germline values: CDR1 LNHNV, CDR2 YYDKDF (reference sequence). CDR3 coding DNA: TGTGCCACCAGCAGACCGCGGGACCTTAATGAAAAACTGTTTTTT. Encoded protein: CATSRPRDLNEKLFF.

V and J are TRBV11-2 and TRBJ1-2; 12 bases agree with TRBD1. Germline loops: CDR1 SGHAT, CDR2 FQNNGV. The length of the CDR3 is 15 residues. Unmatched junction bases numbered 7, after V lost 5 bases and J lost 6 bases. DNA for the CDR3: TGTGCCAGCAGCCCCGGGACAGGGGGCGTTAATGGCTACACCTTC. As protein: CASSPGTGGVNGYTF.

The V call is TRBV7-9, the J call TRBJ2-7, with a weak D call TRBD1 (6 bases). CDR3 length: 14 amino acids. Trimming pared 0 bases from V and 3 bases from J, leaving 9 bases between. CDR1 is SEHNR, CDR2 FQNEAQ, per germline (reference sequence). This chain's CDR3 is CASSLATGSYEQYF. The CDR3 DNA is TGTGCCAGCAGCTTAGCTACAGGGAGCTACGAGCAGTACTTC. The full variable domain, completed using reference TRBV7-9 and TRBJ2-7, is DTGVSQNPRHKITKRGQNVTFRCDPISEHNRLYWYRQTLGQGPEFLTYFQNEAQLEKSRLLSDRFSAERPKGSFSTLEIQRTEQGDSAMYLCASSLATGSYEQYFGPGTRLTVT.

The chain has TRBV18 and TRBJ1-1; maybe TRBD1 (6 bases). CDR3 length: 15 residues. Per the germline V gene, CDR1 is KGHSH and CDR2 is LQKENI. V was clipped by 3 bases and J by 1 base, with 12 bases between them. The CDR3 loop reads CASSPSGVRNTEAFF. DNA for the CDR3: TGTGCCAGCTCACCCTCAGGGGTGCGGAACACTGAAGCTTTCTTT.